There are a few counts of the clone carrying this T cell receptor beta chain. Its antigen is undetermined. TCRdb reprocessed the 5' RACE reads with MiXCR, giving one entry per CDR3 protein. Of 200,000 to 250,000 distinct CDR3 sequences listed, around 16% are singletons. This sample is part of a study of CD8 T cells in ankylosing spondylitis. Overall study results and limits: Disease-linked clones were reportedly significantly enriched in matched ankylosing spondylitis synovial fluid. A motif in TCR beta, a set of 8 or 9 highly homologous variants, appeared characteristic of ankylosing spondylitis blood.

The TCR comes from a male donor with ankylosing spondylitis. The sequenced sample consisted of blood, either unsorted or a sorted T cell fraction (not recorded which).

CDR3 in amino acids: CASSTRQENIQYF. The CDR3 DNA follows: TGTGCCAGCAGTACCCGACAGGAAAACATTCAGTACTTC. The J gene is TRBJ2-4, the V gene TRBV12-3 or TRBV12-4; tentatively, D is TRBD1 (6 bases). Trimming removed 5 bases from V and 5 bases from J, with 10 bases in between. This CDR3 is 13 amino acids long.